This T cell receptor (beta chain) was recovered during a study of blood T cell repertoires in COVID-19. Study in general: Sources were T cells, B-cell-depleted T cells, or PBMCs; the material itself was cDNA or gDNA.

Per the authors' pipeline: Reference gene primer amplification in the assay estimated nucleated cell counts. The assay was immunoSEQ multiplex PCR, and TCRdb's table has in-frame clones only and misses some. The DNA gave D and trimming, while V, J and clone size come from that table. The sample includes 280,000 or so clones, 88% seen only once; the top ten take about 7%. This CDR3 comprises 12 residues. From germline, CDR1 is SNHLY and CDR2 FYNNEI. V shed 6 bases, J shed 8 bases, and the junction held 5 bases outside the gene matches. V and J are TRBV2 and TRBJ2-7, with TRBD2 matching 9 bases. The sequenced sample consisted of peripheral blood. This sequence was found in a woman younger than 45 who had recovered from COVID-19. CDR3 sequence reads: CASSALAGKQYF. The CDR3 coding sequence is TGTGCCAGCAGCGCCCTAGCGGGGAAGCAGTACTTC.